This paragraph covers one T cell receptor (beta chain) sequence. This entry comes from a study of cytomegalovirus exposure and HLA in healthy donors. The PCR ran on 60 Vbeta and 13 Jbeta primers. Here immunoSEQ multiplex PCR was the method, and the copy in TCRdb shows in-frame clones only, minus some. Recorded for this sample: 65,000 to 95,000 clones. V trimming: 5 bases; J trimming: 6 bases; junction bases outside the gene matches: 10. The CDR3 has 17 amino acids. CDR1 and CDR2 (germline): SGHAT, FQNNGV. This chain joins TRBV11-2 and TRBJ2-3; TRBD2 matches 14 bases. Sequencing was done on a sample of PBMCs. The receptor comes from a female donor in good health and CMV-seropositive. CDR3 amino acids: CASSLLRTSGRRDTQYF. CDR3 bases: TGTGCCAGCAGCCTACTCCGGACTAGCGGGAGGAGGGATACGCAGTATTTT.